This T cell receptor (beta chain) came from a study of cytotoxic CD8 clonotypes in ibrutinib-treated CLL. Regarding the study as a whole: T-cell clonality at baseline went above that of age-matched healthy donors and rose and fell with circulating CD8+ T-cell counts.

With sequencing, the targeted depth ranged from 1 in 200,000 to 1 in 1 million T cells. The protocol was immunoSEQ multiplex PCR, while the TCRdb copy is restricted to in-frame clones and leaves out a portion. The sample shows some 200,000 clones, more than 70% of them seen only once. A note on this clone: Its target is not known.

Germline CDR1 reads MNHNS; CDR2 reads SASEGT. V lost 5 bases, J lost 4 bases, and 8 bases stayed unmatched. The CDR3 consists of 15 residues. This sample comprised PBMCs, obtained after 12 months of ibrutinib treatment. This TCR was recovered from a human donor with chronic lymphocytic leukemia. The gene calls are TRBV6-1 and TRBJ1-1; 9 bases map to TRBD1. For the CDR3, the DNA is TGTGCCAGCAGTCCTAGGGACAGGGAGGTCACTGAAGCTTTCTTT. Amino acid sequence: CASSPRDREVTEAFF.